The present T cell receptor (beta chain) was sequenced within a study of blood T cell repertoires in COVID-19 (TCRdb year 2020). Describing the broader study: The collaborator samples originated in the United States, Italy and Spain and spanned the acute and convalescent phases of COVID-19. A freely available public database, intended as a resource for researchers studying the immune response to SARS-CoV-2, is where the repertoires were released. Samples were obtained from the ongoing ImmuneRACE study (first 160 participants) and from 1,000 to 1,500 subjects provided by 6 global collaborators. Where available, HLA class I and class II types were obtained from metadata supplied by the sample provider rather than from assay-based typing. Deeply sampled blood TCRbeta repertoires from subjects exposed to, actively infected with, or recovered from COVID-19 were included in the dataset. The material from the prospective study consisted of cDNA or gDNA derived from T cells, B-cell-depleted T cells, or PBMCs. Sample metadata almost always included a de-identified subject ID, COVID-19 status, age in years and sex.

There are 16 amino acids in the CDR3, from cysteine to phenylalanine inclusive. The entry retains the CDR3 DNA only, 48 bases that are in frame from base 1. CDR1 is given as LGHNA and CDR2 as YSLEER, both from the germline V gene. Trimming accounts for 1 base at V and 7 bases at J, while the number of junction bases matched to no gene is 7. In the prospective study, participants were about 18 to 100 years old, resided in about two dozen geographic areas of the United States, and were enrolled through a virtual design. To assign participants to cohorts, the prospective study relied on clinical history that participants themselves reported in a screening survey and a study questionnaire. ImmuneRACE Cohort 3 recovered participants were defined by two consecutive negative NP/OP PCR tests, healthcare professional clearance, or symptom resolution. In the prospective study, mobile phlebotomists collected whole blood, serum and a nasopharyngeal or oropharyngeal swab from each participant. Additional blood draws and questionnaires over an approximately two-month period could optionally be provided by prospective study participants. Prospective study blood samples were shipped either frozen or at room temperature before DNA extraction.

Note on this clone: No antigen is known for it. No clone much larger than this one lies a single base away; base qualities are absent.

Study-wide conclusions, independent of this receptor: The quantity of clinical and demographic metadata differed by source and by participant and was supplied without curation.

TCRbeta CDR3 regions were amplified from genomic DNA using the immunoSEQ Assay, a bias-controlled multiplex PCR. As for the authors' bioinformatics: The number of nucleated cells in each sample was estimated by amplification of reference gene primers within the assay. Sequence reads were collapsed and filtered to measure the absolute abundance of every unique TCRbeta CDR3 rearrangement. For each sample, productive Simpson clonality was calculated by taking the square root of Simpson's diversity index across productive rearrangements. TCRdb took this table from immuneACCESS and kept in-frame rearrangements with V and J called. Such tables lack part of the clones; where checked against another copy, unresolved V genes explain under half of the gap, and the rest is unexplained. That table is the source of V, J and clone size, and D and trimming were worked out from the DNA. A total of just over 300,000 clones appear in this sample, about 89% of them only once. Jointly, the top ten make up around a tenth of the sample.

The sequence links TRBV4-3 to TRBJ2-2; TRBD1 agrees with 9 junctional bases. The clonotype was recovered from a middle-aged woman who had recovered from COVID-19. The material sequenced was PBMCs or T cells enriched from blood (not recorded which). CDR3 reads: CASSQVAVGQGGELFF. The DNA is TGCGCCAGCAGCCAAGTTGCAGTGGGACAGGGCGGGGAGCTGTTTTTT.